These T cell receptor beta chains were read from a single sample in a study of blood T cell repertoires in COVID-19. TCRdb keeps only in-frame clones here, not all; method: immunoSEQ multiplex PCR. The sample contains about 310,000 clones, over 75% of which appear only once. Sequencing input: peripheral blood. Receptors were obtained from a woman in her fifties or sixties who had recovered from COVID-19. Both conserved end residues are part of each CDR3. The D gene is left open where the match is weak. Rows may omit the clone size; those that give it use once, few, many or a size class.

TRBJ1-5,TRBD1,TRBV19,.,TGTGCCAGTAGTACACAGGGGTTTCGGCCCCAGCATTTT,CASSTQGFRPQHF
TRBJ2-1,TRBD2,TRBV7-9,.,TGTGCCAGCAGCCCGCGCCCTAGCGGGAGAATTTCCTACAATGAGCAGTTCTTC,CASSPRPSGRISYNEQFF
TRBJ2-1,TRBD2,TRBV10-3,.,TGTGCCATCAAGAACAGCGGGGCCTCCCATGAGCAGTTCTTC,CAIKNSGASHEQFF
TRBJ1-4,.,TRBV5-1,.,TGCGCCAGCAGCTTTCAGGGGAGTGAAAAACTGTTTTTT,CASSFQGSEKLFF
TRBJ1-4,.,TRBV6-5,.,TGTGCCAGCAGACTTCAAGATGAAAAACTGTTTTTT,CASRLQDEKLFF
TRBJ2-7,TRBD1,TRBV6-5,once,TGTGCCAGCAGTTACAGGGGGCGTCAAAGTAACGAGCAGTACTTC,CASSYRGRQSNEQYF
TRBJ2-5,TRBD1,TRBV19,.,TGTGCCAGTAGTACGACAGGGTGGGAGACCCAGTACTTC,CASSTTGWETQYF
TRBJ2-7,.,TRBV6-2/TRBV6-3,.,TGTGCCAGCAGCCCCCAACCCGGTGAGCAGTACTTC,CASSPQPGEQYF
TRBJ2-6,.,TRBV15,.,TGTGCCACCAGCAGGAGGGACACTCCTTCTGGGGCCAACGTCCTGACTTTC,CATSRRDTPSGANVLTF
TRBJ2-1,TRBD1,TRBV2,few,TGTGCCAGCAACGGACAGGAGTACAATGAGCAGTTCTTC,CASNGQEYNEQFF
TRBJ2-2,TRBD1,TRBV28,.,TGTGCCAGCAGTAGGTCCGGAACAGGGGCCAGGGAGCTGTTTTTT,CASSRSGTGARELFF
TRBJ1-1,.,TRBV7-3,.,TGTGCCAGCAGCTTAAGTGGCAGAAGCACTGAAGCTTTCTTT,CASSLSGRSTEAFF
TRBJ2-1,.,TRBV6-5,.,TGTGCCAGCAGTTACCCTCCCCGTGAGCAGTTCTTC,CASSYPPREQFF
TRBJ2-7,TRBD2,TRBV6-2/TRBV6-3,.,TGTGCCAGCAGTTACCGACCGGGACTAGCGGGGGCTTTCGAGCAGTACTTC,CASSYRPGLAGAFEQYF